The 15 T cell receptor beta chains given below trace back to one sample, sequenced in a study of cytomegalovirus exposure and HLA in healthy donors. PCR involved 60 Vbeta and 13 Jbeta primers. Some clones are missing from TCRdb's copy, which holds only in-frame ones; the method was immunoSEQ multiplex PCR. Altogether approximately 200,000 clones are present, approximately 79% being singletons, with the ten largest covering 1.5% to 1.7%. Sequencing was done on a sample of PBMCs. The source of these receptors is a girl between 5 and 17 years old in good health and CMV-seropositive.

The CDR3 is CASSPPGGETQYF. The CDR3 DNA sequence: TGTGCCAGCAGCCCTCCGGGGGGAGAGACCCAGTACTTC. The chain couples TRBV5-4 to TRBJ2-5, with TRBD2 matching 7 bases. This CDR3 contains 13 residues. After removal of 4 bases from V and 4 bases from J, the junction contained 4 bases not matched to a gene. Germline loops: CDR1 SGHNT, CDR2 YYREEE (reference sequence).

The chain carries TRBV27 and TRBJ2-3; possible D gene TRBD2, 6 bases. CDR3 length: 15 residues. Germline V gives CDR1 MNHEY, CDR2 SMNVEV (reference sequence). V was cut by 4 bases and J by 0 bases, with 11 bases left in between. CDR3 sequence: CASSWLGGSTDTQYF. The CDR3 DNA follows: TGTGCCAGCAGTTGGTTGGGGGGAAGCACAGATACGCAGTATTTT.

The chain has TRBV7-2 and TRBJ1-1; 9 positions agree with TRBD1. Germline V gene data show CDR1 as SGHTA and CDR2 as FQGNSA. The CDR3 sequence is 15 residues long. J lost 5 bases, V lost 5 bases, and 9 bases had no gene match. The CDR3 DNA is TGTGCCAGCAGCAGCACAGGGGGCGCGGGGACTGAAGCTTTCTTT. This codes for CASSSTGGAGTEAFF. The full variable domain, its missing parts supplied by reference TRBV7-2 and TRBJ1-1, is GAGVSQSPSNKVTEKGKDVELRCDPISGHTALYWYRQSLGQGLEFLIYFQGNSAPDKSGLPSDRFSAERTGGSVSTLTIQRTQQEDSAVYLCASSSTGGAGTEAFFGQGTRLTVV.

The V gene is TRBV6-5, the J gene TRBJ1-6; 10 nucleotides line up with TRBD1. Looked up from germline, CDR1 is MNHEY and CDR2 is SVGAGI. V shed 4 bases, J shed 7 bases, and the junction held 4 bases outside the gene matches. The CDR3 covers 15 residues. The CDR3 sequence: CASSFLGQGNSPLHF. The CDR3 nucleotides are TGTGCCAGCAGTTTTCTGGGACAGGGGAATTCACCCCTCCACTTT.

This clone occurred once. The gene calls are TRBV19 and TRBJ1-2; D is possibly TRBD1 (5 bases). Germline CDR1 reads LNHDA; CDR2 reads SQIVND (reference sequence). Trimming shortened V by 11 bases and J by 3 bases, and 16 bases separated the two germline ends. CDR3 length: 13 residues. The CDR3, as DNA: TGTGCCGCTAAACAGGAGGGCCACTATGGCTACACCTTC. It encodes CAAKQEGHYGYTF.

The chain employs TRBV4-3 and TRBJ2-1; 16 positions match TRBD2. Trimming took 4 bases from V and 6 from J; bases not matched to a gene: 3. The germline CDR1 and CDR2 sequences are LGHNA and YSLEER. The CDR3 has 16 residues. In DNA form, the CDR3 reads TGCGCCAGCAGCCTGGGACTAGCGGGGGGGGGCAATGAGCAGTTCTTC. It encodes CASSLGLAGGGNEQFF.

J is TRBJ1-2 and V is TRBV29-1, with 9 bases matching TRBD1. This CDR3 spans 14 amino acids. Trimming took 2 bases from V and 6 from J; bases not matched to a gene: 7. Per the germline V gene, CDR1 is SQVTM and CDR2 is ANQGSEA. DNA of the CDR3: TGCAGCGTTGAAAGGGACAGGGTTGAGAATGGCTACACCTTC. Translated, it gives CSVERDRVENGYTF.

The J gene is TRBJ2-7, the V gene TRBV7-2; TRBD2 matches 8 bases. There are 14 residues in the CDR3. Trimming cost V 8 bases and J 9 bases; bases outside gene matches: 15. Germline V gives CDR1 SGHTA, CDR2 FQGNSA. The CDR3 is CASGNGGGAGVQYF. DNA for the CDR3: TGTGCCAGCGGTAATGGGGGGGGAGCGGGGGTGCAGTACTTC.

The chain links TRBV10-3 to TRBJ2-1; D is perhaps TRBD1 (6 bases). This CDR3 has 16 amino acids. In germline, CDR1 is ENHRY, CDR2 SYGVKD. Trimming took off 6 bases at V and 0 bases at J, with 15 bases between the two ends. The CDR3 DNA is TGTGCCATCAGCGATTCCGGGACACGCTCCTACAATGAGCAGTTCTTC. Translation: CAISDSGTRSYNEQFF.

The V call is TRBV6-5, the J call TRBJ2-7, with TRBD1 as a possible D gene (6 bases). V was trimmed by 8 bases and J by 0 bases, leaving 14 bases between them. CDR1 is MNHEY and CDR2 is SVGAGI in the germline V gene. The CDR3 spans 14 residues. CDR3 coding DNA: TGTGCCAGCGGAACAGGGTTCGGCTCCTACGAGCAGTACTTC. This encodes CASGTGFGSYEQYF.

The chain is built from TRBV6-5 and TRBJ2-1; TRBD2 matches at 10 bases. CDR1 is MNHEY and CDR2 is SVGAGI in the germline V gene. V shed 2 bases and J 8 bases; nucleotides not matched to a gene: 3. The length of the CDR3 is 14 residues. The CDR3: CASSYASGGYEQFF. The CDR3 DNA reads TGTGCCAGCAGTTACGCTAGCGGGGGATATGAGCAGTTCTTC.

This chain joins TRBV6-5 and TRBJ1-2, with D unclear. This CDR3 region has 13 residues. Germline CDR1 and CDR2: MNHEY and SVGAGI. Trimming took 6 bases from V and 0 from J, leaving 8 bases between them. The CDR3 loop is CASRPDSNYGYTF. The CDR3 DNA reads TGTGCCAGCAGACCGGACTCTAACTATGGCTACACCTTC.

The chain employs TRBV5-1 and TRBJ1-4; D is uncertain. Germline-derived CDR1 and CDR2 are SGHRS and YFSETQ. Trimming cost V 0 bases and J 3 bases, with 9 bases left between them. The CDR3 covers 15 residues. CDR3 bases: TGCGCCAGCAGCTTGGCCGGTTCGCCTAATGAAAAACTGTTTTTT. As protein: CASSLAGSPNEKLFF.

The J gene is TRBJ1-1, the V gene TRBV6-5; D perhaps matches TRBD1 (5 bases). The CDR3 contains 14 residues. The germline CDR1 and CDR2 sequences are MNHEY and SVGAGI. Trimming removed 2 bases from V and 3 bases from J, with 10 bases in between. CDR3 bases: TGTGCCAGCAGTTACGTCGGGGGATACACTGAAGCTTTCTTT. This sequence encodes CASSYVGGYTEAFF.

The chain has TRBV7-8 and TRBJ2-3, with 11 bases that match TRBD2. Germline trimming cut 5 bases from V and 2 bases from J; bases unmatched to any gene: 12. Germline CDR1 reads SGHVS; CDR2 reads FQNEAQ. The CDR3 consists of 18 residues. CDR3 nucleotides: TGTGCCAGCAGCACGCGGGGGGGGACTAGCGGCCACACAGATACGCAGTATTTT. This sequence encodes CASSTRGGTSGHTDTQYF.